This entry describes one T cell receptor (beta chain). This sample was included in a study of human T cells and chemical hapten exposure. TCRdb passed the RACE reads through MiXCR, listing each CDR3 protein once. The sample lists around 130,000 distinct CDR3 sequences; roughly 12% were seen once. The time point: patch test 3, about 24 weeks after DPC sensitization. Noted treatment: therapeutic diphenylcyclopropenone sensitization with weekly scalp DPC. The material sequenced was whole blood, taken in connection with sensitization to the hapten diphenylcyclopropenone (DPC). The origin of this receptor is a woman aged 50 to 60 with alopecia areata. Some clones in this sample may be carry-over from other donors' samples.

CDR3 sequence: CASSRNTGQSSYNEQFF. CDR3 DNA: TGTGCCAGTAGTAGAAATACGGGTCAGAGCTCCTACAATGAGCAGTTCTTC. The chain joins TRBV19 to TRBJ2-1; D call uncertain. The CDR3 spans 17 residues. Trimming shortened V by 4 bases and J by 0 bases, and 16 bases separated the two germline ends. Germline V CDR1 and CDR2: LNHDA, SQIVND (reference sequence). The full variable domain, with the rest looked up from reference TRBV19 and TRBJ2-1, is DGGITQSPKYLFRKEGQNVTLSCEQNLNHDAMYWYRQDPGQGLRLIYYSQIVNDFQKGDIAEGYSVSREKKESFPLTVTSAQKNPTAFYLCASSRNTGQSSYNEQFFGPGTRLTVL.